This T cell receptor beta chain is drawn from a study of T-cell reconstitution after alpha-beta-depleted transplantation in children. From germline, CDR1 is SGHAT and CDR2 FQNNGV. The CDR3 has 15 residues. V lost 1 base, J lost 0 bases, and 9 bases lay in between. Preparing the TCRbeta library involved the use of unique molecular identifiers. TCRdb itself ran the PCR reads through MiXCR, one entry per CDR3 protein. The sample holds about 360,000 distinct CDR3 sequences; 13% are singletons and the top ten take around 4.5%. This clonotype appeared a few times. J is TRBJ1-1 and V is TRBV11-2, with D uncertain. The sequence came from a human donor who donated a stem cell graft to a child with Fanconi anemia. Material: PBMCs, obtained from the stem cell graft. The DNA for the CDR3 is TGTGCCAGCAGCTTAGGATGGGGTATGAACACTGAAGCTTTCTTT. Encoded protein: CASSLGWGMNTEAFF.